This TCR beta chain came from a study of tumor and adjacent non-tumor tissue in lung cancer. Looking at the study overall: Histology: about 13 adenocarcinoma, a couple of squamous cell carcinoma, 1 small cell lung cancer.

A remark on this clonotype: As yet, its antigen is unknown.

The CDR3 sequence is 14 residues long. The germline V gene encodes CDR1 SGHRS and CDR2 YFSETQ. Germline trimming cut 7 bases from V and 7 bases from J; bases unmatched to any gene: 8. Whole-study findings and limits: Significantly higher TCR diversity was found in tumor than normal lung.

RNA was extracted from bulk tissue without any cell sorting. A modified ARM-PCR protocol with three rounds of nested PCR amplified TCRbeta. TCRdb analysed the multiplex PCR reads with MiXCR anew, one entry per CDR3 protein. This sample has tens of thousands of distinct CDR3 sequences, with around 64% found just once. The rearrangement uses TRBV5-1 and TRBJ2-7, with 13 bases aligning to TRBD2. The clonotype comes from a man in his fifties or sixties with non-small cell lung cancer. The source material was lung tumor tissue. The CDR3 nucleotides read TGCGCCAGCGGCCCGGGACTAGCGGGACGTGAGCAGTACTTC. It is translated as CASGPGLAGREQYF. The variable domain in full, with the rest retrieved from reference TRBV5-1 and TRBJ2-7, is KAGVTQTPRYLIKTRGQQVTLSCSPISGHRSVSWYQQTPGQGLQFLFEYFSETQRNKGNFPGRFSGRQFSNSRSEMNVSTLELGDSALYLCASGPGLAGREQYFGPGTRLTVT.